These T cell receptor beta chains were read from a single sample in a study of T cells in Graves' hyperthyroidism and ophthalmopathy. Via MiXCR, TCRdb re-called the multiplex PCR reads, giving one row per CDR3 protein. The data hold 500,000 to 600,000 distinct CDR3 sequences, with approximately 16% observed a single time. The specimen sequenced was blood. These receptors were obtained from a woman aged 18-29 years with Graves' hyperthyroidism. The CDR3 runs from the conserved cysteine through the conserved F or W. The D gene is left open where the match is weak. Clone size is stated in some rows and not others, as once, few, many or a class when expanded.

d_call: TRBD1; v_call: TRBV30; clone_size: -; j_call: TRBJ2-2; cdr3_aa: CAWSQGTVLPGELFF; cdr3_nt: TGTGCCTGGAGTCAAGGGACAGTTCTCCCCGGGGAGCTGTTTTTT
d_call: -; v_call: TRBV30; clone_size: many; j_call: TRBJ1-1; cdr3_aa: CACYAFPRNTEAFF; cdr3_nt: TGTGCCTGCTATGCTTTCCCCAGGAACACTGAAGCTTTCTTT
d_call: -; v_call: TRBV12-3/TRBV12-4; clone_size: many; j_call: TRBJ1-5; cdr3_aa: CASSTRGQPQHF; cdr3_nt: TGTGCCAGCAGTACCCGAGGACAGCCCCAGCATTTT
d_call: TRBD1; v_call: TRBV20-1; clone_size: few; j_call: TRBJ2-5; cdr3_aa: CSAMLTGQETQYF; cdr3_nt: TGCAGTGCTATGTTGACAGGGCAAGAGACCCAGTACTTC
d_call: -; v_call: TRBV20-1; clone_size: few; j_call: TRBJ2-3; cdr3_aa: CSARTEGTDTQYF; cdr3_nt: TGCAGTGCAAGGACGGAGGGGACAGATACGCAGTATTTT
d_call: -; v_call: TRBV19; clone_size: -; j_call: TRBJ1-2; cdr3_aa: CASSTAGRTYGYTF; cdr3_nt: TGTGCCAGTAGTACTGCGGGGCGGACCTATGGCTACACCTTC
d_call: -; v_call: TRBV12-5; clone_size: many; j_call: TRBJ1-1; cdr3_aa: CASGPSGTEAFF; cdr3_nt: TGTGCCAGCGGACCGTCGGGCACTGAAGCTTTCTTT
d_call: -; v_call: TRBV5-1; clone_size: many; j_call: TRBJ2-7; cdr3_aa: CASSLDLLYEQYF; cdr3_nt: TGCGCCAGCAGCTTGGACTTACTCTACGAGCAGTACTTC
d_call: -; v_call: TRBV15; clone_size: -; j_call: TRBJ1-2; cdr3_aa: CATSRDRDYGYTF; cdr3_nt: TGTGCCACCAGCAGAGACAGGGACTATGGCTACACCTTC
d_call: TRBD1; v_call: TRBV18; clone_size: many; j_call: TRBJ1-2; cdr3_aa: CASSPTGGNYGYTF; cdr3_nt: TGTGCCAGCTCACCAACAGGGGGCAACTATGGCTACACCTTC
d_call: -; v_call: TRBV7-9; clone_size: -; j_call: TRBJ2-5; cdr3_aa: CASSLGSGTKKETQYF; cdr3_nt: TGTGCCAGCAGCTTAGGCTCGGGGACAAAAAAAGAGACCCAGTACTTC
d_call: -; v_call: TRBV6-1; clone_size: few; j_call: TRBJ1-2; cdr3_aa: CATVGQIYGYTF; cdr3_nt: TGTGCCACCGTGGGGCAGATCTATGGCTACACCTTC
d_call: -; v_call: TRBV20-1; clone_size: few; j_call: TRBJ2-7; cdr3_aa: CSARAPGAYEQYF; cdr3_nt: TGCAGTGCTAGGGCCCCGGGGGCCTACGAGCAGTACTTC
d_call: TRBD1; v_call: TRBV12-3/TRBV12-4; clone_size: -; j_call: TRBJ1-4; cdr3_aa: CASSDAGTGSSEKLFF; cdr3_nt: TGTGCCAGCAGTGACGCCGGGACAGGGTCTTCCGAAAAACTGTTTTTT
d_call: TRBD1; v_call: TRBV28; clone_size: once; j_call: TRBJ1-5; cdr3_aa: CASSYRGQGGNQPQHF; cdr3_nt: TGTGCCAGCAGTTACAGGGGTCAGGGGGGCAATCAGCCCCAGCATTTT
d_call: -; v_call: TRBV20-1; clone_size: many; j_call: TRBJ2-3; cdr3_aa: CSADGQGPSTDTQYF; cdr3_nt: TGCAGTGCAGACGGGCAGGGGCCCTCCACAGATACGCAGTATTTT
d_call: TRBD2; v_call: TRBV3-1; clone_size: -; j_call: TRBJ2-1; cdr3_aa: CASSHHPPGGLLPSSYNEQFF; cdr3_nt: TGTGCCAGCAGCCATCACCCGCCGGGGGGGCTCCTCCCAAGCTCCTACAATGAGCAGTTCTTC
d_call: -; v_call: TRBV4-1; clone_size: -; j_call: TRBJ2-7; cdr3_aa: CASSRGSEGEQYF; cdr3_nt: TGCGCCAGCAGCCGGGGATCGGAGGGGGAGCAGTACTTC
d_call: TRBD1; v_call: TRBV20-1; clone_size: many; j_call: TRBJ2-1; cdr3_aa: CSAADGTGHVREQFF; cdr3_nt: TGCAGTGCTGCTGACGGGACAGGACACGTTCGTGAGCAGTTCTTC
d_call: -; v_call: TRBV11-2; clone_size: many; j_call: TRBJ2-7; cdr3_aa: CASSLVRGRAYEQYF; cdr3_nt: TGTGCCAGCAGCTTAGTTAGGGGACGGGCCTACGAGCAGTACTTC
d_call: TRBD1; v_call: TRBV2; clone_size: -; j_call: TRBJ1-6; cdr3_aa: CASSQRTGVPLHF; cdr3_nt: TGTGCCAGCAGTCAAAGGACAGGGGTTCCCCTCCACTTT
d_call: -; v_call: TRBV20-1; clone_size: many; j_call: TRBJ1-1; cdr3_aa: CSARDRQGTEAFF; cdr3_nt: TGCAGTGCTAGAGATAGGCAAGGGACTGAAGCTTTCTTT
d_call: -; v_call: TRBV11-1; clone_size: once; j_call: TRBJ1-2; cdr3_aa: CASSLSRSYGYSF; cdr3_nt: TGTGCCAGCAGCTTGAGCAGGAGCTATGGCTACAGCTTC
d_call: -; v_call: TRBV29-1; clone_size: few; j_call: TRBJ1-2; cdr3_aa: CSVTPDSGNYGYTF; cdr3_nt: TGCAGCGTCACTCCGGACAGTGGAAACTATGGCTACACCTTC
d_call: TRBD1; v_call: TRBV28; clone_size: many; j_call: TRBJ1-5; cdr3_aa: CASGFKSGGKFQPQHF; cdr3_nt: TGTGCCAGCGGGTTTAAGTCAGGGGGCAAGTTTCAGCCCCAGCATTTT
d_call: -; v_call: TRBV28; clone_size: -; j_call: TRBJ2-1; cdr3_aa: CASSPGSREQFF; cdr3_nt: TGTGCCAGCAGCCCGGGTAGCCGAGAGCAGTTCTTC
d_call: -; v_call: TRBV29-1; clone_size: -; j_call: TRBJ1-2; cdr3_aa: CSAGTSNYGYTF; cdr3_nt: TGCAGCGCCGGGACATCTAACTATGGCTACACCTTC
d_call: TRBD1; v_call: TRBV20-1; clone_size: few; j_call: TRBJ2-7; cdr3_aa: CSARVRTGFHEQYF; cdr3_nt: TGCAGTGCTAGAGTTAGGACAGGGTTCCACGAGCAGTACTTC
d_call: -; v_call: TRBV11-2; clone_size: many; j_call: TRBJ2-3; cdr3_aa: CASSPNRGGTDTQYF; cdr3_nt: TGTGCCAGCAGCCCCAACAGGGGAGGGACAGATACGCAGTATTTT